This T cell receptor (beta chain) is from a study of identical twins. General study results and limits: The study found excess low generation probability among twin-shared out-of-frame alpha sequences. Sequences that were beta out-of-frame showed weaker excess twin sharing.

TCRdb re-called the 5' RACE reads through MiXCR, storing one row per CDR3 protein. The sample has approximately 530,000 distinct CDR3 sequences; about a fifth are singletons. About this clonotype itself: The antigen remains undetermined.

Separately, the same data were catalogued under a study of yellow fever vaccine responses in identical twins.

The sequencing input was CD4+ T cells sorted from blood. The TCR originated in a woman between 18 and 29 years old in good health.

CDR3 amino acids: CASSWGRDSLAKNIQYF. DNA of the CDR3: TGCGCCAGCAGCTGGGGGCGGGACTCATTAGCCAAAAACATTCAGTACTTC. V is TRBV5-1 and J is TRBJ2-4; D possibly matches TRBD1 or TRBD2 (6 bases each). V was pared by 3 bases and J by 0 bases, with 16 bases between. There are 17 residues in the CDR3. Germline V lookup: CDR1 SGHRS, CDR2 YFSETQ.